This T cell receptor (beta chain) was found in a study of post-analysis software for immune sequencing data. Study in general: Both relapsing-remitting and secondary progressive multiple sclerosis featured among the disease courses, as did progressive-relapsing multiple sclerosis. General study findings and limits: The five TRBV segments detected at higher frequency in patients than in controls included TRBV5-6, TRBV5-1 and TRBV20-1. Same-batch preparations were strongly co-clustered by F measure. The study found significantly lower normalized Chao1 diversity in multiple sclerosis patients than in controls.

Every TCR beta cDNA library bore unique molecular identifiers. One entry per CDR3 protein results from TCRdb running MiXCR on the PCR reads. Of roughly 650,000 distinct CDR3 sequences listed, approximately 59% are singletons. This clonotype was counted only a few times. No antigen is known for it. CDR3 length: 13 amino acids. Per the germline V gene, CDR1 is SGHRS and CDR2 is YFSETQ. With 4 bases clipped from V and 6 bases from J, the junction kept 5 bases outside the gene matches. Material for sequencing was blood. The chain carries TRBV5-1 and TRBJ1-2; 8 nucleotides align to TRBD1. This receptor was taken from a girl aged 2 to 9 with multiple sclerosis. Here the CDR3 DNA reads TGCGCCAGCAGCCCGGACAGGGTAAATGGCTACACCTTC. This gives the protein CASSPDRVNGYTF. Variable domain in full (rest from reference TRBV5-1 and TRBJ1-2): KAGVTQTPRYLIKTRGQQVTLSCSPISGHRSVSWYQQTPGQGLQFLFEYFSETQRNKGNFPGRFSGRQFSNSRSEMNVSTLELGDSALYLCASSPDRVNGYTFGSGTRLTVV.